This TCR beta chain stems from a study of blood T cell repertoires in COVID-19. In the study overall: The samples span acute and convalescent COVID-19 from the United States, Italy and Spain. The analysed material was cDNA or gDNA that came from T cells, B-cell-depleted T cells, or PBMCs.

Original data processing: Estimated nucleated cell counts came from reference gene primer amplification. Sequenced by immunoSEQ multiplex PCR; TCRdb stores in-frame clones only, minus some. V and J calls and clone size are as listed in that table; D and trimming were resolved from the DNA. The sample holds around 300,000 clones; 88% are singletons and the top ten take roughly 4%. In germline, CDR1 is SGHDN, CDR2 FVKESK. CDR3 length: 16 amino acids. V shed 0 bases and J shed 4 bases, with 15 bases lying between them. This sequence joins TRBV14 and TRBJ1-2, with a tentative D call TRBD1 (5 bases). What was sequenced was peripheral blood. This sequence was found in a woman aged 45-59 years with active or convalescent COVID-19. The CDR3 reads CASSQDLARVGYGYTF. CDR3 coding DNA: TGTGCCAGCAGCCAAGATCTCGCCAGGGTCGGCTATGGCTACACCTTC.